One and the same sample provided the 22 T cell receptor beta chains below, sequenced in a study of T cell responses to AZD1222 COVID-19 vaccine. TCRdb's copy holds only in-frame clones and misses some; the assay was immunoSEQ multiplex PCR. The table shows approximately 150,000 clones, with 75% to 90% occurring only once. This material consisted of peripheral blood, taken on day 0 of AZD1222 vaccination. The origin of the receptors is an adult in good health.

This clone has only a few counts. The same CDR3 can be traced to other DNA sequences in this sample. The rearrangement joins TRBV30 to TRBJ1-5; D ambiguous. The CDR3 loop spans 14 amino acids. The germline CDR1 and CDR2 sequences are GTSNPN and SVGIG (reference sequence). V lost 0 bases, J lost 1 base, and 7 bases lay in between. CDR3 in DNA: TGTGCCTGGAGTGTCGGGCAGAGCAATCAGCCCCAGCATTTT. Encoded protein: CAWSVGQSNQPQHF.

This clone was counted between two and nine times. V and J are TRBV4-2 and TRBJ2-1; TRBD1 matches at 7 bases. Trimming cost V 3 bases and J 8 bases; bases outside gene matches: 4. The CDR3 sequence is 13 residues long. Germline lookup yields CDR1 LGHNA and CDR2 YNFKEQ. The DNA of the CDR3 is TGTGCCAGCAGCCAGAACGACAGGGATGAGCAGTTCTTC. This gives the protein CASSQNDRDEQFF.

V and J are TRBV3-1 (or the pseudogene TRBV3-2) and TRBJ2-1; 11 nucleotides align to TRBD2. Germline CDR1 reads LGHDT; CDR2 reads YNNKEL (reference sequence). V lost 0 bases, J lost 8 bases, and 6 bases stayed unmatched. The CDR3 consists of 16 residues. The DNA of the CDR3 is TGTGCCAGCAGCCAAGAGCTAGCGGGAGGAAATTATGAGCAGTTCTTC. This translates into CASSQELAGGNYEQFF.

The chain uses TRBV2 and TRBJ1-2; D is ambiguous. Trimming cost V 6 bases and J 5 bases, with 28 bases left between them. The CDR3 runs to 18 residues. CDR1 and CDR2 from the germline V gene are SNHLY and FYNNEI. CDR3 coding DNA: TGTGCCAGCAGCAGTGAATCAGGTTTGCGGGCCAGAACTTATGGCTACACCTTC. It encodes CASSSESGLRARTYGYTF.

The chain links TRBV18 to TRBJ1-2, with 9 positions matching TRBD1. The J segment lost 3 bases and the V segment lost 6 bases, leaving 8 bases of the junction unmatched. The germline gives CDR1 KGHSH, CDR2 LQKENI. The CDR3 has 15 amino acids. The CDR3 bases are TGTGCCAGCTCGCACGAGGACAGGGGAGACTATGGCTACACCTTC. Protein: CASSHEDRGDYGYTF.

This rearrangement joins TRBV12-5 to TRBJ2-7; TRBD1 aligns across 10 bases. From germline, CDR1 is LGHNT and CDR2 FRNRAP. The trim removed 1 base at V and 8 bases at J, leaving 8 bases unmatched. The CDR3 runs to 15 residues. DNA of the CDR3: TGTGCTAGTGGTTTGGGGACAGGGGGGTCGTCGAAGCAGTACTTC. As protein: CASGLGTGGSSKQYF.

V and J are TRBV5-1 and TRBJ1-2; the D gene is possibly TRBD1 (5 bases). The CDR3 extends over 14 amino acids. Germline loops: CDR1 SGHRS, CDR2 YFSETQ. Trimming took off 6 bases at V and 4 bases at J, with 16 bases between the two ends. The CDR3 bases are TGCGCCAGCAATACGGACACCTCTGGCTATGGCTACACCTTC. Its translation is CASNTDTSGYGYTF.

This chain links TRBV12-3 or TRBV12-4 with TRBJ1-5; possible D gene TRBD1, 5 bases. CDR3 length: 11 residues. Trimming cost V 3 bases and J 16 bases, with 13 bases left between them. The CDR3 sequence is CASSFSGTIHF. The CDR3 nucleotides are TGTGCCAGCAGTTTTTCCGGGACGATCCATTTT.

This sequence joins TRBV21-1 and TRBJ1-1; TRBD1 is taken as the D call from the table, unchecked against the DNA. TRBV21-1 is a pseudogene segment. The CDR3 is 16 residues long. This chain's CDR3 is CASSKGWDREGTEAFF. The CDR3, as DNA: TGTGCCAGCAGCAAAGGATGGGACAGGGAGGGGACTGAAGCTTTCTTT.

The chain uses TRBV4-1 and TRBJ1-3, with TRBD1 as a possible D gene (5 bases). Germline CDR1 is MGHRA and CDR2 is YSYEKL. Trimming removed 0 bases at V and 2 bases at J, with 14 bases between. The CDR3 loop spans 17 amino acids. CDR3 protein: CASSQDEGTGPGNTIYF. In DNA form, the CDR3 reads TGCGCCAGCAGCCAAGATGAGGGAACGGGGCCTGGAAACACCATATATTTT.

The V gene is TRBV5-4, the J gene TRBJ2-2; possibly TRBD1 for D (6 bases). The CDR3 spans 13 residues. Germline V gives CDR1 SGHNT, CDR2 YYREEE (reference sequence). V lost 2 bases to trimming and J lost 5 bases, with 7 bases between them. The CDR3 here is CASSFTGTGELFF. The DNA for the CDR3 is TGTGCCAGCAGCTTCACAGGGACCGGGGAGCTGTTTTTT.

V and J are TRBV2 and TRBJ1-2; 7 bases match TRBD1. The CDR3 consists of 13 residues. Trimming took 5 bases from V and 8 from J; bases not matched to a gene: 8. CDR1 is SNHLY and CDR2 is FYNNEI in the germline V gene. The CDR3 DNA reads TGTGCCAGCAGTAAGACAGGGATTTGGGGCTACACCTTC. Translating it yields CASSKTGIWGYTF. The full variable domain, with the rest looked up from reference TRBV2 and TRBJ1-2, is EPEVTQTPSHQVTQMGQEVILRCVPISNHLYFYWYRQILGQKVEFLVSFYNNEISEKSEIFDDQFSVERPDGSNFTLKIRSTKLEDSAMYFCASSKTGIWGYTFGSGTRLTVV.

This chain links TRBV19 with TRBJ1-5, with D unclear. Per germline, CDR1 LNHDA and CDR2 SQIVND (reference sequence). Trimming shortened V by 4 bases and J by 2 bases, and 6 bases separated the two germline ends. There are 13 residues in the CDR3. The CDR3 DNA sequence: TGTGCCAGTAGTACAGTTCGCAATCAGCCCCAGCATTTT. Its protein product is CASSTVRNQPQHF.

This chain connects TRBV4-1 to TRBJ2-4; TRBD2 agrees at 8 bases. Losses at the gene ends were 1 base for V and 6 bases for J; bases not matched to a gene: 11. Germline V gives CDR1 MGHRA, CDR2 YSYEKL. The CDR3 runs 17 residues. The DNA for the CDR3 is TGCGCCAGCAGCCAAGGGTCGACGGGAGGGCTCGGAAACATTCAGTACTTC. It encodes CASSQGSTGGLGNIQYF.

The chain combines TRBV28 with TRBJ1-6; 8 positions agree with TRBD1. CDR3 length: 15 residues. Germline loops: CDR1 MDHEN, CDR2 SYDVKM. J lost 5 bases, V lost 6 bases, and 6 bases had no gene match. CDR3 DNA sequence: TGTGCCAGCAGCTATGGGACAGGCAATAATTCACCCCTCCACTTT. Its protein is CASSYGTGNNSPLHF.

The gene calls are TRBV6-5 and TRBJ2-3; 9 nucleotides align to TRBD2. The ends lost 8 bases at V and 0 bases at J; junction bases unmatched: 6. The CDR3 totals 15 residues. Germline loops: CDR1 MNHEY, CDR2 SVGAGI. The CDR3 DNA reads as TGTGCCAGCCAATGGACTAGCGCTAGCACAGATACGCAGTATTTT. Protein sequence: CASQWTSASTDTQYF.

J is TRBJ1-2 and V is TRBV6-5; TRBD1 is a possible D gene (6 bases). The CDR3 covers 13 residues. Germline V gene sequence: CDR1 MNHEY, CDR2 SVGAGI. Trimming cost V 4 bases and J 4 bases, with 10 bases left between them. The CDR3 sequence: CASSSGQFYGYTF. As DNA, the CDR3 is TGTGCCAGCAGTTCCGGACAGTTCTATGGCTACACCTTC.

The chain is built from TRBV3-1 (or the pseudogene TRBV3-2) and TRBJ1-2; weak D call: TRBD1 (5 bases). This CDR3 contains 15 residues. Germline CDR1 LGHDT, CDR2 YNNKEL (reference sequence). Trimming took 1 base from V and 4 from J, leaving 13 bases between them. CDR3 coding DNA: TGTGCCAGCAGCCAAGCCCTCGGGGGGGTCTATGGCTACACCTTC. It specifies CASSQALGGVYGYTF.

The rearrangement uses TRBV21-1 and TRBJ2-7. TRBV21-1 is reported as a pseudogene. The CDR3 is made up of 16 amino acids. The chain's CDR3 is CASSKGGLAISYEQYF. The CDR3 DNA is TGTGCCAGCAGCAAAGGGGGGCTAGCGATATCCTACGAGCAGTACTTC.

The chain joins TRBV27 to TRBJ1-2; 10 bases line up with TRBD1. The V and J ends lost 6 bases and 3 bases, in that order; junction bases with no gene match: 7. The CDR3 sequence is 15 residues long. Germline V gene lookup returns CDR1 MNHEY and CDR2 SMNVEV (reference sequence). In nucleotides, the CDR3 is TGTGCCAGCAGGCGCCCGGACAGGGGGTACTATGGCTACACCTTC. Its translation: CASRRPDRGYYGYTF.

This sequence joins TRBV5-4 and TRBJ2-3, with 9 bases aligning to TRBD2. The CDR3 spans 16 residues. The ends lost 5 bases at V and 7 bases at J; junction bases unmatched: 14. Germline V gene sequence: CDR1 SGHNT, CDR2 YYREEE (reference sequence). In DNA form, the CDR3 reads TGTGCCAGCAGTAGGAGTATAGCGGGAGACGCAAATACGCAGTATTTT. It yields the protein CASSRSIAGDANTQYF. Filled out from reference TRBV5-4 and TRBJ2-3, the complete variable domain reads ETGVTQSPTHLIKTRGQQVTLRCSSQSGHNTVSWYQQALGQGPQFIFQYYREEENGRGNFPPRFSGLQFPNYSSELNVNALELDDSALYLCASSRSIAGDANTQYFGPGTRLTVL.

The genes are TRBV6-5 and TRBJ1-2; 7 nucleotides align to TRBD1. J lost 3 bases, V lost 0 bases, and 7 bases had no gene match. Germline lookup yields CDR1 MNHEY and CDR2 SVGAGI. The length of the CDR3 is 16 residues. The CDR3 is CASSYSGTVYDYGYTF. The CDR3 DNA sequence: TGTGCCAGCAGTTACTCCGGGACAGTTTATGACTATGGCTACACCTTC.